This TCR beta chain came from a study of CD8 T cells in Susac syndrome. General study points: In Susac syndrome, the CD4+ T cell repertoires did not show clonal expansion.

The RNA input was about 0.5 to 1 ug, and it was reverse transcribed with random hexamers. TCR beta CDR3 was amplified by immunoSEQ multiplex PCR. This amplification extended across 54 Vbeta and 13 Jbeta segments. TCRdb re-derived calls from the immunoSEQ multiplex PCR reads in MiXCR, one entry per CDR3 protein. Among 150,000 to 200,000 distinct CDR3 sequences listed, about 91% were seen once. A note on this clonotype: Its antigen is currently unknown.

The CD8+ and CD4+ T cells were negatively isolated, with the TEMRA cells enriched by FACS. V lost 5 bases, J lost 7 bases, and 17 bases lay in between. The CDR3 sequence is 14 residues long. Germline CDR1 and CDR2: KGHSH and LQKENI. Sequenced material: CD4+ T cells from PBMCs. This TCR came from a human donor with Susac syndrome. The V call is TRBV18, the J call TRBJ1-2; a weak D match, TRBD1 (6 bases). The CDR3 protein is CASSNDRLRRGYTF. Here the CDR3 DNA reads TGTGCCAGCTCAAACGACAGGCTCCGACGTGGCTACACCTTC.